This entry features one T cell receptor beta chain sequence. Antigen specificity is unknown. This sample was included in a study of T cell responses to AZD1222 COVID-19 vaccine. TCRdb keeps only in-frame clones here, not all; method: immunoSEQ multiplex PCR. The data hold around 120,000 clones, with roughly 92% observed a single time. Findings and caveats of the study: Increased Spike-specific TCR breadth and depth were observed after two AZD1222 doses. There were mostly white British donors and more females than males, and clonal diversity was possibly underestimated.

The CDR3 has 12 amino acids. Trimming took off 6 bases at V and 4 bases at J, with 7 bases between the two ends. Germline CDR1 reads LNHDA; CDR2 reads SQIVND (reference sequence). This chain links TRBV19 with TRBJ1-5; no clear D gene. This specimen was peripheral blood, taken 28 days after the second AZD1222 dose. The sequence came from an adult who received the AZD1222 COVID-19 vaccine. Here the CDR3 DNA reads TGTGCCAGTAGGAACACAAATCAGCCCCAGCATTTT. It codes for CASRNTNQPQHF.